These T cell receptor beta chains were read from a single sample in a study of OX40 agonist ivuxolimab in advanced cancers. Profiled with immunoSEQ multiplex PCR; TCRdb holds only in-frame clones, not every one. The sample lists fewer than 45,000 clones, 70% to 90% seen once, with about 12% in the top ten. This material consisted of CD4+ or CD8+ T cells sorted from blood, taken in a trial of the OX40 agonist ivuxolimab. These TCRs come from an adult with an advanced solid tumor such as melanoma, head and neck, liver or kidney cancer. Each CDR3 is given with its conserved first and last residue. Fields, in order: J gene, V gene, clone size, D gene, CDR3 DNA, CDR3 protein. A D gene is named only where the DNA matches it firmly. Expanded clones are given a class, and other clones once, few, many or no size at all.

TRBJ2-7 TRBV1 . . TGCACCTCCTATGACAGGGGACCCCCCCGGCGTTACGAGCAGTACTTC CTSYDRGPPRRYEQYF
TRBJ2-1 TRBV21-1 . . TGTGCCAGCACCAGAAGCCACAGGGAGGCCTACAATGAGCAGTTCTTC CASTRSHREAYNEQFF
TRBJ1-1 TRBV14 once . TGTGCCAGCAGCCAAGATACTAAGGGCCTGAACACTGAAGCTTTCTTT CASSQDTKGLNTEAFF
TRBJ1-5 TRBV4-1 . . TGCGCCAGCAGCCAGAGAAGTGATGGGCCCCAGCATTTT CASSQRSDGPQHF
TRBJ2-1 TRBV11-2 once . TGTGCCAGCAGCCCGCGGGATTACAATGAGCAGTTCTTC CASSPRDYNEQFF
TRBJ1-6 TRBV6-1 . . TGTGCCAGCAGTGAAACGGGGAATAATTCACCCCTCCACTTT CASSETGNNSPLHF
TRBJ1-1 TRBV5-1 . TRBD1 TGCGCCAGCTTTTCCGGGACAGGGAACACTGAAGCTTTCTTT CASFSGTGNTEAFF
TRBJ2-1 TRBV6-5 . TRBD2 TGTGCCAGCACCTATGGGACTAGCGGGAGAAATGAGCAGTTCTTC CASTYGTSGRNEQFF
TRBJ2-7 TRBV7-6 . . TGTGCCAGCAGCTTAGGAGGTGGGTACGAGCAGTACTTC CASSLGGGYEQYF
TRBJ1-1 TRBV11-2 . . TGTGCCAGCAGCTTCCTATACAGGGTCGGTGGCACTGAAGCTTTCTTT CASSFLYRVGGTEAFF
TRBJ1-6 TRBV2 once . TGTGCCAGCAGTGAAGGGAGGGGACATGTCGATTCACCCCTCCACTTT CASSEGRGHVDSPLHF
TRBJ2-1 TRBV27 . . TGTGCCAGCAGCCAACTACATAATGAGCAGTTCTTC CASSQLHNEQFF
TRBJ1-1 TRBV29-1 . TRBD1 TGCAGCGTCACAAAGACAGGGGGCAGGGCTGAAGCTTTCTTT CSVTKTGGRAEAFF
TRBJ2-1 TRBV7-6 . TRBD2 TGTGCCAGCAGCTTAGGTGTTCCTAGCGGGAGGGCCGGGCCGGAGCAGTTCTTC CASSLGVPSGRAGPEQFF
TRBJ1-1 TRBV5-1 . . TGCGCCAGCAGCTTAACGCTGGGGAACACTGAAGCTTTCTTT CASSLTLGNTEAFF